This T cell receptor (beta chain) was found in a study of Graves' ophthalmopathy and Graves' hyperthyroidism. Symptoms, serum thyroxine and TRAb, thyroid ultrasound, and orbital computed tomography formed the diagnostic basis. The study amplified TCR beta CDR3 regions using RNA transcripts. HTBI primers served in a first-round RT-PCR, which a second-round multiplex PCR followed. TCRdb called the multiplex PCR reads again in MiXCR, with one record for every CDR3 protein. Of around 660,000 distinct CDR3 sequences listed, under 50% are singletons. V lost 4 bases and J 7 bases, leaving 7 bases between the germline ends. Germline V gives CDR1 SGHTA, CDR2 FQGNSA. The CDR3 consists of 11 residues.

The sequence was collected from an adult man with Graves' ophthalmopathy. Sequencing was done on a sample of peripheral blood. V gene TRBV7-2 combines with J gene TRBJ2-5; D not certain. In DNA form, the CDR3 reads TGTGCCAGCAGCTGGATGGGGACCCAGTACTTC. Amino acids: CASSWMGTQYF.